A single TCR beta chain is shown here with its context. Its antigen has not been determined. No qualities accompany the bases; no much larger clone lies one base away. Library construction relied on the immunoSEQ multiplex PCR assay. TCRdb took this table from immuneACCESS and kept in-frame rearrangements with V and J called. Such tables lack part of the clones; where checked against another copy, unresolved V genes explain under half of the gap, and the rest is unexplained. This sample is represented by 21,000 or so clones; roughly 94% of them were singletons. The top ten hold less than 1.2% of the sample. Memory CD4+ T cells were sorted ex vivo from peripheral blood of narcolepsy patients and healthy controls for TCR Vbeta sequencing. These data belong to a study of T cells in narcolepsy (dated by TCRdb to 2016 to 2019). For context, the study as a whole: Healthy control donors were enrolled in the study alongside patients who had narcolepsy type 1 or type 2 (NT1, NT2). To look for autoreactive T cells in narcolepsy patients that target self-antigens of hypocretin neurons (hypocretin, TRIB2), the study used TCR Vbeta sequencing to follow clonotypes in blood and CSF. On the study overall, not on this receptor specifically: Numbers of sequenced blood memory CD4+ clonotypes were comparable, with averages of some 40,000 in patients and fewer than 35,000 in controls. No sequences matching autoreactive T cell clones were contained in some blood memory CD4+ repertoires from patients and controls. According to the report, autoreactive clonotypes were detected serially in the blood of the same patients and of different patients, but not in healthy controls. HCRT-specific and TRIB2-specific autoreactive clonotypes were highlighted in plots that compared CD4+ T cell clonotypes in CSF versus blood from the same patient.

The CDR3 covers 15 residues, taking in both the cysteine and the phenylalanine. Kept here is only the CDR3 DNA, which spans 45 bases and is read in frame from base 1. V is shortened by 1 base, J by 2 bases, and the region joining them spans 8 bases. CDR1 and CDR2 are read off the germline V gene (reference sequence) as LNHNV and YYDKDF. This sequence originates from a human donor with narcolepsy. This chain is built from TRBV15 and TRBJ2-2; a tentative D match to TRBD2 spans 5 bases. The specimen sequenced was CD45RA- memory CD4+ T cells from PBMCs. The meaning of the sample's cell subset or site label: memory T cells sorted ex vivo from peripheral blood. The DNA reads TGTGCCACCAGCAGAGGGCTAGCTAACACCGGGGAGCTGTTTTTT. This yields the protein CATSRGLANTGELFF. Extended through the reference TRBV15 and TRBJ2-2 proteins, this CDR3 yields the full variable domain: DAMVIQNPRYQVTQFGKPVTLSCSQTLNHNVMYWYQQKSSQAPKLLFHYYDKDFNNEADTPDNFQSRRPNTSFCFLDIRSPGLGDTAMYLCATSRGLANTGELFFGEGSRLTVL.